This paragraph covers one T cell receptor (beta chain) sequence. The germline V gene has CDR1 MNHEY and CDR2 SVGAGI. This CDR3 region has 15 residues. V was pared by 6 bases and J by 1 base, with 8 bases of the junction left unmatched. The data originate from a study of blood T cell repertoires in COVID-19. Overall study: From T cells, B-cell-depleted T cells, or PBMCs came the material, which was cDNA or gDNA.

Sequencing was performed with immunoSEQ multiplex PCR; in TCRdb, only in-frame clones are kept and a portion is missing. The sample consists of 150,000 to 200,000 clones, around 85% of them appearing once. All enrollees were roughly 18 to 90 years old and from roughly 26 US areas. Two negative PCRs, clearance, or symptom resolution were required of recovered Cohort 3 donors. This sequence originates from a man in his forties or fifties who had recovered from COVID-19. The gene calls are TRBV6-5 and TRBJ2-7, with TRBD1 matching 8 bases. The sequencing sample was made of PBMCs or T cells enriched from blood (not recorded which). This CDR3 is CASSVAGTGSYEQYF. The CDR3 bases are TGTGCCAGCAGCGTCGCCGGGACAGGTTCCTACGAGCAGTACTTC.